This record concerns one T cell receptor beta chain sequence. Antigen unknown. The source of the sample is a study of cytomegalovirus exposure and HLA in healthy donors. Overall study results and limits: Cytomegalovirus-associated status was assigned to around 160 TCR beta chains. Per a later analysis, fewer than 20,000 TCR beta sequences showed association with HLA alleles at 0.05 false discovery rate.

The study ran its PCR with 60 Vbeta and 13 Jbeta primers. Sequencing was performed with immunoSEQ multiplex PCR; in TCRdb, only in-frame clones are kept and a portion is missing. This table has roughly 99,000 clones, approximately 81% appearing once. V was trimmed by 3 bases and J by 0 bases, leaving 11 bases between them. Germline CDR1 is SGHAT and CDR2 is FQNNGV. This CDR3 is built from 15 residues. The chain is built from TRBV11-2 and TRBJ1-1, with unresolved D. The sequence came from a male donor in good health and CMV-seropositive. Sequencing was performed on PBMCs. This CDR3 reads CASSFTTLMNTEAFF. CDR3 sequence (DNA): TGTGCCAGCAGCTTCACAACCTTAATGAACACTGAAGCTTTCTTT. Full variable domain (missing parts from reference TRBV11-2 and TRBJ1-1): EAGVAQSPRYKIIEKRQSVAFWCNPISGHATLYWYQQILGQGPKLLIQFQNNGVVDDSQLPKDRFSAERLKGVDSTLKIQPAKLEDSAVYLCASSFTTLMNTEAFFGQGTRLTVV.